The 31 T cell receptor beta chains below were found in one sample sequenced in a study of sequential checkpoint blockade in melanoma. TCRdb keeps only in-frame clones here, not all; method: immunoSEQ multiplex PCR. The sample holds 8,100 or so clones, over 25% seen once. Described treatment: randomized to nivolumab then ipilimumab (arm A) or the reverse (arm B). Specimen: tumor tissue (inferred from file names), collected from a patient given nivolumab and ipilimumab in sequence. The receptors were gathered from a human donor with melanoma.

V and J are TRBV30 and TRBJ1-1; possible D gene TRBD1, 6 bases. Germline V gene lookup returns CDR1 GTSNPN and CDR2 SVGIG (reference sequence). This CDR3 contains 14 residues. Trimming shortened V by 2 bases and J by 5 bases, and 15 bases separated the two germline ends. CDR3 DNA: TGTGCCTGGAGTAGGCAGGGGCGAGGGACTGAAGCTTTCTTT. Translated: CAWSRQGRGTEAFF. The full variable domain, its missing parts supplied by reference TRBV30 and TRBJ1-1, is SQTIHQWPATLVQPVGSPLSLECTVEGTSNPNLYWYRQAAGRGLQLLFYSVGIGQISSEVPQNLSASRPQDRQFILSSKKLLLSDSGFYLCAWSRQGRGTEAFFGQGTRLTVV.

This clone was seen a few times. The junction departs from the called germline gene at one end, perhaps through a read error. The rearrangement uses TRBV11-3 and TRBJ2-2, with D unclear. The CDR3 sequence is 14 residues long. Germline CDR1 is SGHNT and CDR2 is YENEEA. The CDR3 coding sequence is TGTGCCAGCAGCGTAGAAGTAAACACCGGGGAGCTGTTTTTT. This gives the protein CASSVEVNTGELFF.

The CDR3 reads CASSVVVDTGELFF. CDR3 coding DNA: TGTGCCAGCAGCGTAGTGGTTGACACCGGGGAGCTGTTTTTT. The rearrangement joins TRBV9 to TRBJ2-2; D unresolved. The V end was cut by 0 bases, the J end by 3 bases, with 6 bases between. CDR3 length: 14 amino acids. CDR1 is SGDLS and CDR2 is YYNGEE in the germline V gene.

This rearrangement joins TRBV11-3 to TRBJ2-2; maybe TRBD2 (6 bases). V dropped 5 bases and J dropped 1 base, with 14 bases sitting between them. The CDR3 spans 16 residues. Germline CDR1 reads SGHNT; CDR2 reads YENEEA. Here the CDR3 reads CASSPRSGLNTGELFF. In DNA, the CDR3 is TGTGCCAGCAGCCCGAGAAGCGGGTTGAACACCGGGGAGCTGTTTTTT.

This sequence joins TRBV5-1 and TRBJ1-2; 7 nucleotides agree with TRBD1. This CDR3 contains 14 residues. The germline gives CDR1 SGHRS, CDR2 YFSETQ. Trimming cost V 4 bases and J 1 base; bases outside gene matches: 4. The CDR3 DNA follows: TGCGCCAGCAGCCGGGACAGTAATAACTATGGCTACACCTTC. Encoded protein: CASSRDSNNYGYTF.

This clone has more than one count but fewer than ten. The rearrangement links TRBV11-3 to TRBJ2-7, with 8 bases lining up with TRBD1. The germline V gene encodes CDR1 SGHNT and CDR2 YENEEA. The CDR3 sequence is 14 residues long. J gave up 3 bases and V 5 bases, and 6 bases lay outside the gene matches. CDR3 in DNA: TGTGCCAGCAGCGCGGACAGGGTGGGCTACGAGCAGTACTTC. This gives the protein CASSADRVGYEQYF.

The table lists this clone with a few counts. The CDR3 protein is CASSVRGGGGYTF. CDR3 coding DNA: TGTGCCAGCAGTGTTCGAGGGGGCGGCGGCTACACCTTC. The chain has TRBV6-8 and TRBJ1-2, with 7 bases lining up with TRBD1. Germline lookup yields CDR1 MNHGY and CDR2 SAAAGT. This CDR3 contains 13 residues. Trimming at V came to 5 bases and at J to 8 bases, leaving 8 bases not matched to a gene.

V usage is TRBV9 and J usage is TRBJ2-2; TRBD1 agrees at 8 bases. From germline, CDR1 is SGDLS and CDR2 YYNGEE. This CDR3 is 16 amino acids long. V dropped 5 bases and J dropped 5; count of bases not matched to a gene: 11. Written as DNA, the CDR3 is TGTGCCAGCAGTGAGCCAGGGGGCGCCGGTACCGGGGAGCTGTTTTTT. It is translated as CASSEPGGAGTGELFF.

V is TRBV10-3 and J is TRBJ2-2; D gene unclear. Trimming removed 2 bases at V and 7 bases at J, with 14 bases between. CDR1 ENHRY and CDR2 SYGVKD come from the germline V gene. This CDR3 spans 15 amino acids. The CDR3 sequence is CAISEAEFLGGELFF. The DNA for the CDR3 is TGTGCCATCAGTGAGGCGGAGTTCTTGGGCGGGGAGCTGTTTTTT.

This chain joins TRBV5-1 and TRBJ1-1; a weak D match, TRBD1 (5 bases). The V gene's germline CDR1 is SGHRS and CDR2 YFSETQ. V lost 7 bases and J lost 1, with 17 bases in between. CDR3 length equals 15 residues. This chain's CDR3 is CASSISGPQNTEAFF. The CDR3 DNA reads TGCGCCAGCTCGATTTCGGGACCGCAGAACACTGAAGCTTTCTTT.

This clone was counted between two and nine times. CDR3 nucleotide sequence: TGTGCCATCAAACTAGCGGGAGAAGCCAATGAGCAGTTCTTC. Amino acids: CAIKLAGEANEQFF. The rearrangement joins TRBV6-8 to TRBJ2-1; 11 nucleotides agree with TRBD2. Germline V gene data show CDR1 as MNHGY and CDR2 as SAAAGT. V trimming: 10 bases; J trimming: 6 bases; junction bases outside the gene matches: 8. The CDR3 totals 14 residues.

This chain's CDR3 is CASGWGSGANVLTF. CDR3 sequence (DNA): TGTGCCAGCGGATGGGGCTCTGGGGCCAACGTCCTGACTTTC. The V gene is TRBV6-8, the J gene TRBJ2-6; no clear D. The germline CDR1 and CDR2 sequences are MNHGY and SAAAGT. The germline V and J ends were trimmed by 8 bases and 0 bases, with 8 bases remaining between them. The CDR3 contains 14 residues.

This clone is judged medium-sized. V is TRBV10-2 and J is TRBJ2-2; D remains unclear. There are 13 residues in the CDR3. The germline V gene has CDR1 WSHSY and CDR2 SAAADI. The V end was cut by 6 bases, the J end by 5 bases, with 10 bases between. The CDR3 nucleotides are TGCGCCAGCAGCCCCCTTCTGACCGGGGAGCTGTTTTTT. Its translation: CASSPLLTGELFF.

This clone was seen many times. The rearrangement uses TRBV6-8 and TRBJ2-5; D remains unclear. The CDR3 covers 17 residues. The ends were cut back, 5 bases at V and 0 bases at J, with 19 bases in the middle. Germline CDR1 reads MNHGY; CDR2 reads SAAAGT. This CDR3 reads CASSDKRPTLYQETQYF. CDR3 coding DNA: TGTGCCAGCAGTGACAAAAGGCCCACCTTGTACCAAGAGACCCAGTACTTC.

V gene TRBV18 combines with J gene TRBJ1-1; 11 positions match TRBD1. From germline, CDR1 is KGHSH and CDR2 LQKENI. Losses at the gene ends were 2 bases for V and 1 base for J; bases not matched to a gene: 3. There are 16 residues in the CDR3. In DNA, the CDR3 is TGTGCCAGCTCACCAGTTGGACAGGGGGCGAACACTGAAGCTTTCTTT. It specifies CASSPVGQGANTEAFF.

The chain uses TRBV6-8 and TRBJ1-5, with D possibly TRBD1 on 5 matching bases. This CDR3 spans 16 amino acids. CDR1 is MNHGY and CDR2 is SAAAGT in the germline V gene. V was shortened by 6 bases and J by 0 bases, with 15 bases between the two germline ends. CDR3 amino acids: CASSRFTGSSNQPQHF. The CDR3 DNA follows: TGTGCCAGCAGCCGTTTTACAGGAAGTAGCAATCAGCCCCAGCATTTT.

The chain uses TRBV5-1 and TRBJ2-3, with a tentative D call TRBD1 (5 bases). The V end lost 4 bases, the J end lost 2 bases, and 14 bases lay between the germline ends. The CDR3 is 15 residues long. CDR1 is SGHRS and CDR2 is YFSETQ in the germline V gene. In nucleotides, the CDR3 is TGCGCCAGCAGCCCCTTGACAGCAGACACAGATACGCAGTATTTT. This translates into CASSPLTADTDTQYF.

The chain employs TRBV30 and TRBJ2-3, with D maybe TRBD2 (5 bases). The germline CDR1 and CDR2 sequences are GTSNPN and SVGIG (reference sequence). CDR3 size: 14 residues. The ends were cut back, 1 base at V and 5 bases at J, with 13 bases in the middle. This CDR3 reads CAWSAGLGRDTQYF. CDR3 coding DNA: TGTGCCTGGAGTGCCGGACTGGGCAGAGATACGCAGTATTTT.

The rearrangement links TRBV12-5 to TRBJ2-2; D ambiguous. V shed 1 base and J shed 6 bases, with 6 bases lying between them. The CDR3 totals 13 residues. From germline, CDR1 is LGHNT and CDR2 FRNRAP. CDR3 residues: CASGLDQAGELFF. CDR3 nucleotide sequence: TGTGCTAGTGGTTTGGATCAGGCCGGGGAGCTGTTTTTT.

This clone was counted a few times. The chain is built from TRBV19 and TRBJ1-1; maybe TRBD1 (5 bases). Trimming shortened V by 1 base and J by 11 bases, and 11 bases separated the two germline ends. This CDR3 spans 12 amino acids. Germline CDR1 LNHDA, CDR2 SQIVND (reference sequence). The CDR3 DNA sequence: TGTGCCAGTAGTATAGGGGGCCCGAAGGCTTTCTTT. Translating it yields CASSIGGPKAFF.

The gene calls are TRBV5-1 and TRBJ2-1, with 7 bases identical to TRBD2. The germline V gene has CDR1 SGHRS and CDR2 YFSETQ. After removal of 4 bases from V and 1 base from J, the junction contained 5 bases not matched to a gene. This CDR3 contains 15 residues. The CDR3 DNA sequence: TGCGCCAGCAGCCTAAGCGGGGTATCCTACAATGAGCAGTTCTTC. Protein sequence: CASSLSGVSYNEQFF.

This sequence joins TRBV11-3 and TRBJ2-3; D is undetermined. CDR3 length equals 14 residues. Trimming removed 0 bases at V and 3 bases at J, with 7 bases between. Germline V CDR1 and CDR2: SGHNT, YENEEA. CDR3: CASSLEVGTDTQYF. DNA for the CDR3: TGTGCCAGCAGCTTAGAGGTAGGGACAGATACGCAGTATTTT.

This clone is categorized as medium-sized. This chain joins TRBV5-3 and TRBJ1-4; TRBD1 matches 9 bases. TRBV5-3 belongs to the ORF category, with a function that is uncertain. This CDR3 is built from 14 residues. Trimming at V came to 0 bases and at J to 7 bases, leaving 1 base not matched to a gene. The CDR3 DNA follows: TGTGCCAGAAGCTTGGACAGGGGGCGTGAAAAACTGTTTTTT. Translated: CARSLDRGREKLFF.

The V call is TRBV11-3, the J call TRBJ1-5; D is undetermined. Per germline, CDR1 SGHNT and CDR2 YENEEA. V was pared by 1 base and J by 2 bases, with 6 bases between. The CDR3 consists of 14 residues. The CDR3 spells CASSLVTGNQPQHF. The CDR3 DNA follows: TGTGCCAGCAGCTTAGTAACAGGCAATCAGCCCCAGCATTTT.

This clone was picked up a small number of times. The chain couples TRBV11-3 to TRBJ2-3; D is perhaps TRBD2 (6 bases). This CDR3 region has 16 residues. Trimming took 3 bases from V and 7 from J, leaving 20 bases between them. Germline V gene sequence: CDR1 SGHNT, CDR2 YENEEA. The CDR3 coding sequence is TGTGCCAGCAGCTTGGGGGGTCTATTAGGGGCGAATACGCAGTATTTT. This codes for CASSLGGLLGANTQYF.

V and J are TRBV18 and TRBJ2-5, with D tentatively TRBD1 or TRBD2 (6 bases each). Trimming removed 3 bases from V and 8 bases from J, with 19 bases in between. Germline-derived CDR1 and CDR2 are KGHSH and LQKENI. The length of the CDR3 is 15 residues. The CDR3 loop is CASSPIVSGGGTQYF. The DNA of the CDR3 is TGTGCCAGCTCACCGATCGTTTCTGGAGGGGGRACCCAGTACTTC.

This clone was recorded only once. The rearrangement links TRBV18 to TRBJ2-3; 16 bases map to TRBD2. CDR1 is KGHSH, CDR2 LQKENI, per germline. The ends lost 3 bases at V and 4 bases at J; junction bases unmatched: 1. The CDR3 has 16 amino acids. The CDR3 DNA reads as TGTGCCAGCTCACCTGGGACTAGCGGGGGGGCAGATACGCAGTATTTT. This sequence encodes CASSPGTSGGADTQYF.

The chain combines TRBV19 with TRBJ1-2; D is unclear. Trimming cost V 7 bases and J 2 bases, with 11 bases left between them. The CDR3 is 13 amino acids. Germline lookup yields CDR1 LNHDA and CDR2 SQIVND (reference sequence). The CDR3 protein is CASTQTMNYGYTF. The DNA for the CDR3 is TGTGCCAGTACCCAGACAATGAACTATGGCTACACCTTC.

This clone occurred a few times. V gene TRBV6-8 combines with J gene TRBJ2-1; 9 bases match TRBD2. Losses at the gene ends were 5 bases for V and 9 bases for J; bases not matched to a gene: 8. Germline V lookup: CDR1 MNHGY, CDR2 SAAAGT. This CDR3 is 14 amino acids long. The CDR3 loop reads CASSRTSVGGEQFF. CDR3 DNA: TGTGCCAGCAGTCGGACTAGCGTCGGTGGTGAGCAGTTCTTC.

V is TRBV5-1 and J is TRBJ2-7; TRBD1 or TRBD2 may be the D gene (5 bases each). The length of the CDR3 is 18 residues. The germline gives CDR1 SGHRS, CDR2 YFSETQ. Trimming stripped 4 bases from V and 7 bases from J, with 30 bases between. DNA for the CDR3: TGCGCCAGCAGCCCTTCCGGGACCCGAGGGAGCTTAGAGGGTGAGCAGTACTTC. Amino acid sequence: CASSPSGTRGSLEGEQYF. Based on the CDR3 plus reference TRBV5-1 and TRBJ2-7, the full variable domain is KAGVTQTPRYLIKTRGQQVTLSCSPISGHRSVSWYQQTPGQGLQFLFEYFSETQRNKGNFPGRFSGRQFSNSRSEMNVSTLELGDSALYLCASSPSGTRGSLEGEQYFGPGTRLTVT.

The CDR3 sequence: CASSLGQGIGGYTF. DNA for the CDR3: TGTGCCAGCTCACTGGGACAGGGTATCGGTGGCTACACCTTC. The chain links TRBV18 to TRBJ1-2; 9 bases fit TRBD1. The CDR3 has 14 residues. CDR1 KGHSH and CDR2 LQKENI come from the germline V gene. J gave up 7 bases and V 4 bases, and 7 bases lay outside the gene matches.